The rows below give T cell receptor beta chains drawn from one sample of a study of cytomegalovirus exposure and HLA in healthy donors. TCRdb keeps only in-frame clones here, not all; method: immunoSEQ multiplex PCR. The sample lists some 110,000 clones; 73% were seen once. The specimen was PBMCs. The source of these receptors is a woman aged 25 to 39 in good health and CMV-seronegative. Both conserved end residues are part of each CDR3. Each record gives: D gene, CDR3 length, J gene, V gene, clone size, CDR3 DNA, CDR3 protein. The D gene is left open where the match is weak. The listing skips clone size in some rows; elsewhere it reads once, few, many or a size class.

-	13	TRBJ1-1	TRBV6-5	-	TGTGCCAGCAGTAGACAAGCGAACACTGAAGCTTTCTTT	CASSRQANTEAFF
TRBD1	15	TRBJ2-7	TRBV4-3	-	TGCGCCAGCAGCCAAGTTACAGGGGGCGCCTACGAGCAGTACTTC	CASSQVTGGAYEQYF
TRBD1	14	TRBJ1-1	TRBV11-2	few	TGTGCCAGCAGGGTCGACAGGGTAAACACTGAAGCTTTCTTT	CASRVDRVNTEAFF
TRBD1	17	TRBJ2-6	TRBV25-1	-	TGTGCCAGCAGTGGTGGACAGGGGGGATCTGGGGCCAACGTCCTGACTTTC	CASSGGQGGSGANVLTF
-	14	TRBJ1-1	TRBV5-6	few	TGTGCCAGCAGCCAACGACGGAGGGACACTGAAGCTTTCTTT	CASSQRRRDTEAFF
-	14	TRBJ1-3	TRBV5-1	once	TGCGCCAGCCAAATACAGGGATCTGGAAACACCATATATTTT	CASQIQGSGNTIYF
-	14	TRBJ1-1	TRBV14	-	TGTGCCAGCAGCCACAACAGTAAAGACACTGAAGCTTTCTTT	CASSHNSKDTEAFF
-	15	TRBJ1-5	TRBV6-1	-	TGTGCCAGCAGTGAACAAGGGGCGGTCAATCAGCCCCAGCATTTT	CASSEQGAVNQPQHF
-	15	TRBJ2-7	TRBV7-8	-	TGTGCCAGCAGCTTAGCGGCGGGGAGTTCCTACGAGCAGTACTTC	CASSLAAGSSYEQYF
-	13	TRBJ2-3	TRBV7-3	-	TGTGCCAGCAGCTTGTCGGTCGCAGATACGCAGTATTTT	CASSLSVADTQYF
TRBD1	17	TRBJ1-2	TRBV30	-	TGTGCCTGGAGTGCCCTAAGTTGGGGCAGGGGGCAAGGGGGCTACACCTTC	CAWSALSWGRGQGGYTF
-	15	TRBJ1-1	TRBV6-5	-	TGTGCCAGCAGATCGCCCACAGGCCCCGACACTGAAGCTTTCTTT	CASRSPTGPDTEAFF
-	14	TRBJ1-1	TRBV9	few	TGTGCCAGCAGCGTAGGACAGTTGAACACTGAAGCTTTCTTT	CASSVGQLNTEAFF
TRBD1	12	TRBJ1-1	TRBV10-3	-	TGTGTCATCAGGACAGGGGGCACTGAAGCTTTCTTT	CVIRTGGTEAFF
TRBD2	15	TRBJ2-1	TRBV2	-	TGTGCCAGCGTCGCCGGGGGACTAGCGGACTATGAGCAGTTCTTC	CASVAGGLADYEQFF
TRBD2	12	TRBJ2-1	TRBV19	-	TGTGCCAGTGGGACTATGGACAATGAGCAGTTCTTC	CASGTMDNEQFF
-	14	TRBJ1-1	TRBV5-4	-	TGTGCCAGCAGCTTGGTCTCGGGGGAGACTGAAGCTTTCTTT	CASSLVSGETEAFF
TRBD1	15	TRBJ1-2	TRBV6-5	-	TGTGCCAGCAGCCCGGGACAGGGACTTAACTATGGCTACACCTTC	CASSPGQGLNYGYTF
TRBD1	14	TRBJ1-4	TRBV5-5	-	TGTGCCAGCAGCTTGGGGACAGGCAGGGAAAAACTGTTTTTT	CASSLGTGREKLFF
TRBD2	15	TRBJ2-1	TRBV6-4	-	TGTGCCAGCAGTCCCTTAGCGGGAGGGTCCAATGAGCAGTTCTTC	CASSPLAGGSNEQFF
-	17	TRBJ2-3	TRBV5-4	-	TGTGCCAGCAGCCCGGGAAACGACAGGATCCGCGGAGATACGCAGTATTTT	CASSPGNDRIRGDTQYF
TRBD1	15	TRBJ1-2	TRBV5-6	once	TGTGCCAGCAGCCTACCGGGACAGGGTAGCAATGGCTACACCTTC	CASSLPGQGSNGYTF
TRBD1	20	TRBJ2-2	TRBV30	-	TGTGCCTGGAGTAAGGCTTCCGGGACAGGATTTCGCTACTACACCGGGGAGCTGTTTTTT	CAWSKASGTGFRYYTGELFF
TRBD1	15	TRBJ2-3	TRBV2	-	TGTGCCAGCAGTGAATTGGGACAGGGCACAGATACGCAGTATTTT	CASSELGQGTDTQYF
TRBD2	15	TRBJ2-3	TRBV4-3	-	TGCGCCAGCAGCCAATTTTGGACGGGGGGTGTTACGCAGTATTTT	CASSQFWTGGVTQYF
-	15	TRBJ1-5	TRBV27	few	TGTGCCAGCAGTTTAACCGGGGGGCTGAAGCAGCCCCAGCATTTT	CASSLTGGLKQPQHF
-	14	TRBJ2-3	TRBV5-1	-	TGCGCCAGCAGCTCCCCTAGCGGCACAGATACGCAGTATTTT	CASSSPSGTDTQYF
TRBD1	16	TRBJ1-5	TRBV2	-	TGTGCCAGCAGTGAAGCAGGGGGCGAAAGCAATCAGCCCCAGCATTTT	CASSEAGGESNQPQHF
TRBD1	15	TRBJ2-7	TRBV5-1	-	TGCGCCAGCAGCTGGACAGGGCCACTCTCCTACGAGCAGTACTTC	CASSWTGPLSYEQYF
TRBD1	17	TRBJ1-2	TRBV23-1	-	TGCGCCAGCAGTCAGGGGACAGGGGGTTCGGGATGCTATGGCTACACCTTC	CASSQGTGGSGCYGYTF
TRBD1	12	TRBJ1-1	TRBV7-9	-	TGTGCCAGCAGTGAACAGGGGGCTGAAGCTTTCTTT	CASSEQGAEAFF
-	15	TRBJ1-2	TRBV2	once	TGTGCCAGCGGGAAACAGGGTGCCGCTAACTATGGCTACACCTTC	CASGKQGAANYGYTF
-	13	TRBJ1-1	TRBV6-5	few	TGTGCCAGCGGAACCGACAAGAACACTGAAGCTTTCTTT	CASGTDKNTEAFF
TRBD1	13	TRBJ1-2	TRBV27	-	TGTGCCAGCAGTCCCGGGACAGCTAACGGCTACACCTTC	CASSPGTANGYTF
TRBD1	14	TRBJ2-7	TRBV5-1	-	TGCGCCAGCAGCCCCGTGGACAGGTCCTACGAGCAGTACTTC	CASSPVDRSYEQYF
TRBD1	16	TRBJ1-2	TRBV25-1	-	TGTGCCAGCAGTGGCCCTTACAGGGGCTCTAACTATGGCTACACCTTC	CASSGPYRGSNYGYTF
-	12	TRBJ2-7	TRBV13	-	TGTGCCAGCAAGGGACATCACCACGAGCAGTACTTC	CASKGHHHEQYF
TRBD2	16	TRBJ2-2	TRBV6-1	few	TGTGCCAGCAGTGAAGGATGGGGACTAAACACCGGGGAGCTGTTTTTT	CASSEGWGLNTGELFF
TRBD1	15	TRBJ2-7	TRBV19	-	TGTGCCAGTAGTATGTGGGGACAGGGGGCATCCGAGCAGTACTTC	CASSMWGQGASEQYF
TRBD1	15	TRBJ1-6	TRBV5-6	-	TGTGCCAGCAGCCTGGGGACAGGGTATGATTCACCCCTCCACTTT	CASSLGTGYDSPLHF
-	13	TRBJ1-4	TRBV6-5	-	TGTGCCAGCAGTTACCCCTTAGTTGAAAAACTGTTTTTT	CASSYPLVEKLFF
-	15	TRBJ1-2	TRBV5-4	once	TGTGCCAGCAGCTTGGGGGGAGGGGACAACTATGGCTACACCTTC	CASSLGGGDNYGYTF
-	15	TRBJ1-4	TRBV6-1	-	TGTGCCAGCCGACCCCAAGCGGCCCTGGGGGAAAAACTGTTTTTT	CASRPQAALGEKLFF
TRBD1	14	TRBJ1-2	TRBV29-1	-	TGCAGCGTTGACCCGTGGGACAGGAGCTATGGCTACACCTTC	CSVDPWDRSYGYTF
-	14	TRBJ2-7	TRBV7-2	few	TGTGCCAGCAGCTTAGCCCCCTCAGGGAACGAGCAGTACTTC	CASSLAPSGNEQYF
-	13	TRBJ2-5	TRBV19	-	TGTGCCAGTAGTCAGCAGGGCATGGAGACCCAGTACTTC	CASSQQGMETQYF
TRBD1	15	TRBJ1-6	TRBV11-2	-	TGTGCCAGCAGATTTCCGGGACAGGGCTATTCACCCCTCCACTTT	CASRFPGQGYSPLHF
-	15	TRBJ2-7	TRBV27	-	TGTGCCAGCAGTTTAAGGGGGTTTAGCTCCTACGAGCAGTACTTC	CASSLRGFSSYEQYF
TRBD1	13	TRBJ1-2	TRBV18	few	TGTGCCAGCTCAGGACAGGGGAACTATGGCTACACCTTC	CASSGQGNYGYTF